The 14 T cell receptor beta chains in this list originate from one sample, sequenced in a study of T cell responses to AZD1222 COVID-19 vaccine (dated by TCRdb to about 2021). The method behind the library was the immunoSEQ multiplex PCR assay. TCRdb obtained this table from immuneACCESS and retained in-frame rearrangements with V and J assigned. These tables miss some clones; where compared with another copy, unresolved V genes account for less than half of the shortfall, and the remainder is unexplained. Recorded for this sample are around 80,000 clones; roughly 80% of them occurred a single time. The ten largest clones take up 1.3% of the sample. Reading the label with the study, this specimen's time point is: about 28 days (+/-7) after the second vaccine dose. The specimen comprised peripheral blood, sampled 28 days after the second AZD1222 dose. These receptor sequences come from an adult who received the AZD1222 COVID-19 vaccine.

J is TRBJ2-5 and V is TRBV9, with D hard to call. The ends were cut back, 0 bases at V and 5 bases at J, with 5 bases in the middle. The CDR3 loop spans 12 amino acids. From germline, CDR1 is SGDLS and CDR2 YYNGEE. The CDR3: CASSVGEETQYF. The DNA of the CDR3 is TGTGCCAGCAGCGTAGGTGAGGAGACCCAGTACTTC.

This rearrangement joins TRBV15 to TRBJ2-2; D unclear. The V gene lost 5 bases and the J gene lost 1 base, with 11 bases spanning the gap. The germline gives CDR1 LNHNV, CDR2 YYDKDF (reference sequence). This CDR3 spans 15 amino acids. CDR3 sequence (DNA): TGTGCCACCAGCTCCCCCAGATTGAACACCGGGGAGCTGTTTTTT. Amino acid sequence: CATSSPRLNTGELFF.

The chain uses TRBV4-1 and TRBJ2-1; 9 nucleotides agree with TRBD2. Trimming removed 3 bases from V and 7 bases from J; junction bases left unmatched: 10. Germline V CDR1 and CDR2: MGHRA, YSYEKL. This CDR3 has 16 residues. This CDR3 reads CASSHRAGGPRNEQFF. CDR3 DNA: TGCGCCAGCAGCCACAGAGCGGGAGGCCCTCGGAATGAGCAGTTCTTC.

This sequence joins TRBV3-1 (or the pseudogene TRBV3-2) and TRBJ2-5; 11 bases match TRBD2. The CDR3 contains 19 residues. CDR1 LGHDT and CDR2 YNNKEL come from the germline V gene (reference sequence). Trimming removed 4 bases from V and 4 bases from J; junction bases left unmatched: 17. The CDR3 region is CASSPLGGLAAVQGETQYF. The CDR3, as DNA: TGTGCCAGCAGCCCACTCGGGGGACTAGCGGCCGTCCAGGGAGAGACCCAGTACTTC.

V is TRBV7-2 and J is TRBJ1-3; the match to TRBD1 covers 9 bases. Germline assignment: CDR1 SGHTA and CDR2 FQGNSA. V lost 1 base and J lost 13; bases outside the gene matches: 5. The CDR3 sequence is 13 residues long. Here the CDR3 reads CASSLGGQGSIYF. CDR3 sequence (DNA): TGTGCCAGCAGCTTAGGGGGACAGGGATCAATATATTTT.

This clone was observed a handful of times. This chain connects TRBV3-1 (or the pseudogene TRBV3-2) to TRBJ1-6, with 7 bases fitting TRBD1. J lost 6 bases, V lost 4 bases, and 9 bases had no gene match. Per germline, CDR1 LGHDT and CDR2 YNNKEL (reference sequence). The CDR3 sequence is 16 residues long. CDR3 in DNA: TGTGCCAGCAGCCGTAACCCAGGACAGGCTAATTCACCCCTCCACTTT. It yields the protein CASSRNPGQANSPLHF.

CDR3 sequence (DNA): TGTGCCAGCAGTCTCTACAGGGTAGGTCAGCCCCAGCATTTT. Its translation is CASSLYRVGQPQHF. The chain has TRBV28 and TRBJ1-5, with D possibly matching TRBD1 (6 bases). The V gene lost 5 bases and the J gene lost 6 bases, with 14 bases spanning the gap. The CDR3 has 14 amino acids. Germline V gene lookup returns CDR1 MDHEN and CDR2 SYDVKM.

V and J are TRBV5-6 and TRBJ1-3; D is undetermined. Trimming pared 2 bases from V and 7 bases from J, leaving 10 bases between. The germline CDR1 and CDR2 sequences are SGHDT and YYEEEE. This CDR3 is 13 amino acids long. CDR3 sequence reads: CASSFHGRNTIYF. The CDR3 nucleotides read TGTGCCAGCAGCTTTCACGGGCGGAACACCATATATTTT.

The J gene is TRBJ2-1, the V gene TRBV27; the D gene is possibly TRBD2 (5 bases). Trimming left V 5 bases short and J 1 base short, with 15 bases between. The CDR3 is 16 amino acids. Germline V gives CDR1 MNHEY, CDR2 SMNVEV (reference sequence). In DNA form, the CDR3 reads TGTGCCAGCAGTCGAAGCGGCCTATCGTCCTACAATGAGCAGTTCTTC. It encodes CASSRSGLSSYNEQFF.

V is TRBV19 and J is TRBJ1-5; 10 bases agree with TRBD1. Per the germline V gene, CDR1 is LNHDA and CDR2 is SQIVND (reference sequence). The V gene end was trimmed by 9 bases and the J gene end by 7 bases; junction bases not matched to a gene: 18. The CDR3 is 17 amino acids. The CDR3 DNA reads TGTGCCAGCTTCCCGGGACAGGGGTTCGGCGGCGGGCAGCCCCAGCATTTT. Translation gives CASFPGQGFGGGQPQHF. The whole variable domain, remainder taken from reference TRBV19 and TRBJ1-5, is DGGITQSPKYLFRKEGQNVTLSCEQNLNHDAMYWYRQDPGQGLRLIYYSQIVNDFQKGDIAEGYSVSREKKESFPLTVTSAQKNPTAFYLCASFPGQGFGGGQPQHFGDGTRLSIL.

V gene TRBV27 combines with J gene TRBJ1-5, with D possibly matching TRBD1 (5 bases). Germline CDR1 MNHEY, CDR2 SMNVEV (reference sequence). The CDR3 runs to 13 residues. V shed 4 bases and J shed 7 bases, with 11 bases lying between them. The CDR3 is CASSYRLGQPQHF. The DNA for the CDR3 is TGTGCCAGCAGTTACAGGCTCGGCCAGCCCCAGCATTTT.

This clone is medium-sized by share. The chain employs TRBV7-9 and TRBJ2-7, with a possible D match to TRBD2 (5 bases). The ends were cut back, 6 bases at V and 1 base at J, with 7 bases in the middle. The germline V gene has CDR1 SEHNR and CDR2 FQNEAQ (reference sequence). This CDR3 is built from 12 residues. The CDR3 loop is CASSRGSYEQYF. CDR3 sequence (DNA): TGTGCCAGCAGTCGGGGTTCCTACGAGCAGTACTTC.

This clone occurred a few times. The chain links TRBV5-5 to TRBJ2-7, with 9 bases lining up with TRBD2. With 2 bases clipped from V and 2 bases from J, the junction kept 5 bases outside the gene matches. Germline CDR1 and CDR2: SGHKS and YYEKEE (reference sequence). The CDR3 runs 15 residues. The CDR3: CASSFGWTSAYEQYF. The CDR3 DNA reads TGTGCCAGCAGCTTCGGTTGGACTAGCGCCTACGAGCAGTACTTC.

This sequence joins TRBV9 and TRBJ2-7, with 11 bases aligning to TRBD2. Germline-derived CDR1 and CDR2 are SGDLS and YYNGEE. This CDR3 has 15 amino acids. The junction had 3 bases not matched to a gene; V was cut back by 0 bases and J by 4 bases. The CDR3 region is CASSVAASGRYEQYF. The CDR3 nucleotides read TGTGCCAGCAGCGTAGCGGCTAGCGGGAGGTACGAGCAGTACTTC.